These T cell receptor beta chains were read from a single sample in a study of identical twins. In TCRdb, the 5' RACE reads were re-called with MiXCR into one record per CDR3 protein. The sample includes 450,000 or so distinct CDR3 sequences, about 14% of them seen just once. These same records also appear under a second study, on yellow fever vaccine responses in identical twins.

The sample comprised CD4+ T cells sorted from blood. These receptors were taken from a woman aged 18-29 years in good health. Each CDR3 is given with its conserved first and last residue. The D gene is left open where the match is weak. Not all rows give a size; the values are once, few, many and, for expanded clones, a class.

v_call	j_call	d_call	clone_size	cdr3_nt	cdr3_aa
TRBV10-3	TRBJ2-5	TRBD1	.	TGTGCCATCACCGAGACAGGGGGGATTGGGGAGACCCAGTACTTC	CAITETGGIGETQYF
TRBV20-1	TRBJ1-6	.	few	TGCAGTGCTAGAGTCGGGGAGGGAAATTCACCCCTCCACTTT	CSARVGEGNSPLHF
TRBV30	TRBJ2-5	.	few	TGTGCCTGGATAACTAGAGGAGAGACCCAGTACTTC	CAWITRGETQYF
TRBV6-5	TRBJ1-1	TRBD1	few	TGTGCCAGCAGTTCTGGGACAGGGGGTAACACTGAAGCTTTCTTT	CASSSGTGGNTEAFF
TRBV10-3	TRBJ1-4	.	many	TGTGCCATCAGTGACGGCAGGGATGAAAAACTGTTTTTT	CAISDGRDEKLFF
TRBV10-2	TRBJ2-7	TRBD2	.	TGCGCCAGCAGTGAGAACGGCGGGAGGGAGCAGTACTTC	CASSENGGREQYF
TRBV20-1	TRBJ2-5	.	.	TGCAGTGCTAGAAGTTCCGGAGAGACCCAGTACTTC	CSARSSGETQYF
TRBV4-3	TRBJ2-1	.	many	TGCGCCAGCAGCCGGCCCGGGGACAATGAGCAGTTCTTC	CASSRPGDNEQFF
TRBV10-3	TRBJ2-7	.	.	TGTGCCATCAGTACGGGGGAGGTCTACGAGCAGTACTTC	CAISTGEVYEQYF
TRBV20-1	TRBJ1-5	.	few	TGCAGTGCCCAGAGCGGGACAACTAATCAGCCCCAGCATTTT	CSAQSGTTNQPQHF
TRBV3-1	TRBJ2-2	.	.	TGTGCCAGCAGCCAAGGTAGCGGAGGTGGCGGGGAGCTGTTTTTT	CASSQGSGGGGELFF
TRBV27	TRBJ2-7	TRBD2	few	TGTGCCAGCAGTTTGACTAGCGGGGGGCCCACCGAGCAGTACTTC	CASSLTSGGPTEQYF
TRBV10-2	TRBJ2-3	.	.	TGCGCCAGCAGAAACCCGACCAGGGAGGATACGACAGATACGCAGTATTTT	CASRNPTREDTTDTQYF
TRBV12-3/TRBV12-4	TRBJ2-5	TRBD2	many	TGTGCCAGCAGCCGCGGACTAGGTTCAGAGACCCAGTACTTC	CASSRGLGSETQYF
TRBV6-1	TRBJ2-4	TRBD1	many	TGTGCCAGCAGGGCCAAGGACAGGGGAAAAAACATTCAGTACTTC	CASRAKDRGKNIQYF
TRBV12-3/TRBV12-4	TRBJ2-3	TRBD2	few	TGTGCCAGCAGTAGAGGGACTAGCGGGAGAGGTGATACGCAGTATTTT	CASSRGTSGRGDTQYF
TRBV20-1	TRBJ2-1	TRBD2	few	TGCAGTGCTAGAGATGGGGGCGGGACTAGTACCTACAATGAGCAGTTCTTC	CSARDGGGTSTYNEQFF
TRBV29-1	TRBJ2-7	TRBD1	.	TGCAGCGTTGGTGGGACAGGGGTGTACGAGCAGTACTTC	CSVGGTGVYEQYF
TRBV15	TRBJ2-3	TRBD1	.	TGTGCCACCGGGACAGCACGGGGAGATACGCAGTATTTT	CATGTARGDTQYF
TRBV6-5	TRBJ2-7	TRBD1	few	TGTGCCAGCAGTTGGGACAGTCGCTACGAGCAGTACTTC	CASSWDSRYEQYF
TRBV28	TRBJ1-2	.	.	TGTGCCAGCAGTTTGTTGGACAGACTTAACTATGGCTACACCTTC	CASSLLDRLNYGYTF
TRBV9	TRBJ2-7	TRBD2	.	TGTGCCAGCAGCGTAGCTCTGCGACTAGCGGGAGAATACGAGCAGTACTTC	CASSVALRLAGEYEQYF
TRBV27	TRBJ2-7	.	few	TGTGCCAGCAGTTTAGGGGGGACAGTACCGCAGTACTTC	CASSLGGTVPQYF
TRBV24-1	TRBJ2-3	.	few	TGTGCCACCAGTGGCCCAGGGAATACGCAGTATTTT	CATSGPGNTQYF
TRBV20-1	TRBJ2-1	TRBD2	.	TGCAGTGCTAGAGATCTAGCGGGAGCCCGAAGTTCCTACAATGAGCAGTTCTTC	CSARDLAGARSSYNEQFF
TRBV20-1	TRBJ2-5	.	.	TGCAGTGCTAGGGGCCCTGAGGGAGAGACCCAGTACTTC	CSARGPEGETQYF
TRBV15	TRBJ2-3	.	.	TGTGCCACCAGCAGAGTGTCGGGAGCTCGAACAGATACGCAGTATTTT	CATSRVSGARTDTQYF
TRBV3-1	TRBJ2-7	TRBD2	.	TGTGCCAGCAGCCCCGGAGGGACTAGCGGGAACTACGAGCAGTACTTC	CASSPGGTSGNYEQYF
TRBV20-1	TRBJ1-2	.	few	TGCAGTGCTAGCTCTGGAATCTATGGCTACACCTTC	CSASSGIYGYTF
TRBV27	TRBJ2-7	TRBD2	.	TGTGCCAGCAGCCCGGCGCTAGCGGGAGTGTACGAGCAGTACTTC	CASSPALAGVYEQYF
TRBV7-9	TRBJ2-3	.	.	TGTGCCAGCAGCTCGGACAGACCCACAGATACGCAGTATTTT	CASSSDRPTDTQYF
TRBV20-1	TRBJ1-1	.	few	TGCAGTGCTACCTCAGGGTTTGGGAGTACTGAAGCTTTCTTT	CSATSGFGSTEAFF
TRBV30	TRBJ1-4	TRBD1	.	TGTGCCTGGGAGGACAGGGGATCAGCAAAACTGTTTTTT	CAWEDRGSAKLFF
TRBV3-1	TRBJ2-1	TRBD1	.	TGTGCCAGCAGCCGGGGGACAGGGGATCAGGGGCAGTTCTTC	CASSRGTGDQGQFF
TRBV2	TRBJ2-7	TRBD2	.	TGTGCCAGCAGCCGAAAAAGGACTAGCGGGGGGGCGGCCTACGAGCAGTACTTC	CASSRKRTSGGAAYEQYF
TRBV6-5	TRBJ2-1	TRBD1	.	TGTGCCAGCAGCAGGGGGAGTGAGCAGTTCTTC	CASSRGSEQFF
TRBV3-1	TRBJ2-7	.	many	TGTGCCAGCAGTCCCTCCGTCCACTCCTACGAGCAGTACTTC	CASSPSVHSYEQYF
TRBV7-9	TRBJ2-7	TRBD1	.	TGTGCCAGCAGCGGACAGGACAACTCCTACGAGCAGTACTTC	CASSGQDNSYEQYF
TRBV6-1	TRBJ1-2	TRBD1	.	TGTGCCAGCAGTACAACGGGACAGCTCTCGGGCTACACCTTC	CASSTTGQLSGYTF